This record covers a single T cell receptor beta chain. Its target is not known. In the PCR, 60 Vbeta and 13 Jbeta primers were used. The protocol was immunoSEQ multiplex PCR, while the TCRdb copy is restricted to in-frame clones and leaves out a portion. Altogether 100,000 to 120,000 clones are present, just over 75% being singletons, with the ten largest covering around 15%. The entry originates in a study of cytomegalovirus exposure and HLA in healthy donors. Study-wide results and caveats: A later analysis found common viral pathogens apparently linked to several of the most significant clusters. Equally common other TCR beta chains were less clonally expanded than HLA-associated ones, a later analysis found.

Germline values: CDR1 LNHDA, CDR2 SQIVND (reference sequence). V was cut by 0 bases and J by 8 bases, with 11 bases left in between. CDR3 length equals 14 residues. This clonotype was obtained from a young man in good health and CMV-seropositive. Material for sequencing was PBMCs. The chain recombines TRBV19 with TRBJ2-1, with D possibly being TRBD1 (6 bases). The CDR3 is CASSIDLGQHEQFF. CDR3 nucleotide sequence: TGTGCCAGTAGTATAGACCTCGGACAGCATGAGCAGTTCTTC.